Below are 27 T cell receptor beta chains sequenced from a single sample in a study of cytomegalovirus exposure and HLA in healthy donors. 13 Jbeta primers and 60 Vbeta primers were used for the PCR. Data came from immunoSEQ multiplex PCR; TCRdb stores just in-frame clones and leaves some out. The data contain about 110,000 clones, roughly 76% of them singletons. Input material: PBMCs. The receptors come from a woman aged 45-59 years in good health and CMV-seropositive.

The genes are TRBV6-6 and TRBJ1-3; 7 positions agree with TRBD1. Looked up from germline, CDR1 is MNHNY and CDR2 is SVGAGI (reference sequence). The CDR3 covers 14 residues. Trimming cost V 6 bases and J 1 base; bases outside gene matches: 3. This chain's CDR3 is CASSWDRSGNTIYF. CDR3 coding DNA: TGTGCCAGCAGCTGGGACAGATCTGGAAACACCATATATTTT.

This CDR3 is CASSVGTGLFEKLFF. CDR3 in DNA: TGTGCCAGCAGCGTAGGGACAGGGTTGTTTGAAAAACTGTTTTTT. This sequence joins TRBV9 and TRBJ1-4, with 8 bases that match TRBD1. The germline V gene has CDR1 SGDLS and CDR2 YYNGEE. This CDR3 has 15 amino acids. The junction had 5 bases not matched to a gene; V was cut back by 0 bases and J by 7 bases.

The CDR3: CASSQEGTVSSGNTIYF. CDR3 in DNA: TGCGCCAGCAGTCAAGAGGGGACAGTGAGCTCTGGAAACACCATATATTTT. The chain links TRBV5-1 to TRBJ1-3, with 7 bases aligning to TRBD1. The germline gives CDR1 SGHRS, CDR2 YFSETQ. CDR3 size: 17 residues. V gave up 5 bases and J gave up 0 bases; unmatched junction bases: 11. The complete variable domain, with remaining parts taken from reference TRBV5-1 and TRBJ1-3, reads KAGVTQTPRYLIKTRGQQVTLSCSPISGHRSVSWYQQTPGQGLQFLFEYFSETQRNKGNFPGRFSGRQFSNSRSEMNVSTLELGDSALYLCASSQEGTVSSGNTIYFGEGSWLTVV.

The chain recombines TRBV4-3 with TRBJ1-2, with D possibly matching TRBD1 (6 bases). The germline CDR1 and CDR2 sequences are LGHNA and YSLEER. V dropped 0 bases and J dropped 4 bases, with 12 bases sitting between them. The CDR3 contains 15 residues. The CDR3 nucleotides read TGCGCCAGCAGCCAAGATCTGGGGGCGGCCTATGGCTACACCTTC. This codes for CASSQDLGAAYGYTF.

The chain is built from TRBV29-1 and TRBJ2-5; 11 bases match TRBD2. Trimming at V came to 6 bases and at J to 7 bases, leaving 13 bases not matched to a gene. CDR1 is SQVTM, CDR2 ANQGSEA, per germline. The CDR3 is 15 residues long. CDR3 loop: CSVLTSGGLGRTQYF. CDR3 DNA sequence: TGCAGCGTCCTCACTAGCGGGGGTTTAGGAAGGACCCAGTACTTC.

The V call is TRBV20-1, the J call TRBJ2-3, with D uncertain. The CDR3 loop spans 11 amino acids. Trimming left V 4 bases short and J 5 bases short, with 7 bases between. Per the germline V gene, CDR1 is DFQATT and CDR2 is SNEGSKA (reference sequence). The CDR3 is CSATTKDTQYF. The CDR3 DNA is TGCAGTGCTACTACTAAAGATACGCAGTATTTT.

The gene calls are TRBV9 and TRBJ2-3, with 7 positions matching TRBD2. CDR1 and CDR2 (germline): SGDLS, YYNGEE. The CDR3 is 15 amino acids. With 0 bases clipped from V and 4 bases from J, the junction kept 5 bases outside the gene matches. CDR3 DNA sequence: TGTGCCAGCAGCGTAGGGCCACGGGGGGCAGATACGCAGTATTTT. This codes for CASSVGPRGADTQYF.

This clone was recorded a few times. The V and J genes are TRBV6-5 and TRBJ2-5; TRBD2 might be the D (5 bases). Germline V gene data show CDR1 as MNHEY and CDR2 as SVGAGI. V gave up 3 bases and J gave up 0 bases, with 8 bases separating them. CDR3 size: 14 residues. The CDR3 is CASSYRGYQETQYF. The CDR3 DNA is TGTGCCAGCAGTTATCGAGGGTACCAAGAGACCCAGTACTTC.

CDR3 residues: CASRQGRHTEAFF. CDR3 in DNA: TGTGCCAGCAGGCAGGGGCGCCACACTGAAGCTTTCTTT. The V gene is TRBV6-1, the J gene TRBJ1-1; maybe TRBD1 (6 bases). V was pared by 6 bases and J by 3 bases, with 11 bases between. CDR3 length: 13 amino acids. Germline CDR1 is MNHNS and CDR2 is SASEGT.

About this clone itself: Compared with germline, one end of the junction differs, possibly owing to a read error. The rearrangement links TRBV7-9 to TRBJ2-2; 8 nucleotides agree with TRBD2. CDR1 and CDR2 (germline): SEHNR, FQNEAQ (reference sequence). The CDR3 spans 17 residues. CDR3 DNA: TGTTCCAGCACCGACGACTTAGCGGGGAAGAACACCGGGGAGCTGTTTTTT. This gives the protein CSSTDDLAGKNTGELFF.

The rearrangement uses TRBV28 and TRBJ1-2, with a tentative D call TRBD1 (5 bases). This CDR3 region has 18 residues. Germline V CDR1 and CDR2: MDHEN, SYDVKM. The V end lost 1 base, the J end lost 3 bases, and 21 bases lay between the germline ends. The CDR3 region is CASSLYFGTANLDYGYTF. The CDR3 nucleotides are TGTGCCAGCAGTTTATACTTCGGGACTGCCAATCTGGACTATGGCTACACCTTC.

The chain is built from TRBV7-9 and TRBJ2-2; TRBD2 matches 12 bases. Germline CDR1 reads SEHNR; CDR2 reads FQNEAQ (reference sequence). Unmatched junction bases numbered 7, after V lost 5 bases and J lost 6 bases. The CDR3 length is 16 residues. The CDR3 DNA follows: TGTGCCAGCAGCCCTCTAGCGGGGGGGCCAGCCGGGGAGCTGTTTTTT. Its protein is CASSPLAGGPAGELFF.

The rearrangement links TRBV4-3 to TRBJ2-1, with TRBD2 matching 8 bases. CDR1 is LGHNA and CDR2 is YSLEER in the germline V gene. The V gene end was trimmed by 8 bases and the J gene end by 6 bases; junction bases not matched to a gene: 12. The CDR3 loop spans 15 amino acids. The CDR3 DNA reads as TGCGCCAGCCGTCGCTCTCGGGGGGGTAGCAATGAGCAGTTCTTC. Protein sequence: CASRRSRGGSNEQFF.

The gene calls are TRBV7-9 and TRBJ2-2; TRBD2 might be the D (5 bases). The germline V and J ends were trimmed by 5 bases and 4 bases, with 14 bases remaining between them. The CDR3 totals 15 residues. From germline, CDR1 is SEHNR and CDR2 FQNEAQ (reference sequence). CDR3 residues: CASSLTSGSTGELFF. The DNA for the CDR3 is TGTGCCAGCAGCCTAACATCGGGAAGCACCGGGGAGCTGTTTTTT.

The chain recombines TRBV29-1 with TRBJ2-1; possible D gene TRBD2, 6 bases. V was pared by 4 bases and J by 7 bases, with 17 bases between. CDR3 size: 14 residues. The germline V gene has CDR1 SQVTM and CDR2 ANQGSEA. The CDR3 DNA follows: TGCAGCGTTGGTCGGTCTAGCGCGGATAATGAGCAGTTCTTC. Translation gives CSVGRSSADNEQFF.

This clone was seen only a few times. The chain joins TRBV7-3 to TRBJ2-2; 9 nucleotides line up with TRBD1. Germline V gene sequence: CDR1 SGHTA, CDR2 FQGTGA. V shed 4 bases and J 5 bases; nucleotides not matched to a gene: 8. CDR3 length: 16 residues. The CDR3 DNA is TGTGCCAGCAGCTCCCCGGGACAGGGTTATACCGGGGAGCTGTTTTTT. Its protein is CASSSPGQGYTGELFF.

This clone came up a few times. The J gene is TRBJ1-2, the V gene TRBV7-9; a possible D gene is TRBD1 (6 bases). Germline-derived CDR1 and CDR2 are SEHNR and FQNEAQ (reference sequence). The CDR3 covers 13 residues. Trimming left V 5 bases short and J 8 bases short, with 15 bases between. The CDR3 DNA follows: TGTGCCAGCAGCGGGACAAACAGGGACGGCTACACCTTC. Translated: CASSGTNRDGYTF.

V usage is TRBV7-9 and J usage is TRBJ1-6, with TRBD1 as a possible D gene (5 bases). The CDR3 has 15 residues. Trimming took off 2 bases at V and 8 bases at J, with 13 bases between the two ends. Germline lookup yields CDR1 SEHNR and CDR2 FQNEAQ (reference sequence). In nucleotides, the CDR3 is TGTGCCAGCAGCTTAACGGGGGGAAGGGATTCACCCCTCCACTTT. It codes for CASSLTGGRDSPLHF.

This clone was detected only a few times. For the CDR3, the DNA is TGTGCCAGCAGCTTCGATCTACAGGGGCTGACCGGGGAGCTGTTTTTT. This translates into CASSFDLQGLTGELFF. The chain combines TRBV13 with TRBJ2-2; 7 bases are shared with TRBD1. CDR3 size: 16 residues. Germline V CDR1 and CDR2: PRHDT, FYEKMQ (reference sequence). V lost 3 bases and J lost 5; bases outside the gene matches: 9. The full variable domain, with the rest looked up from reference TRBV13 and TRBJ2-2, is AAGVIQSPRHLIKEKRETATLKCYPIPRHDTVYWYQQGPGQDPQFLISFYEKMQSDKGSIPDRFSAQQFSDYHSELNMSSLELGDSALYFCASSFDLQGLTGELFFGEGSRLTVL.

As for this clone: One end of the junction fails to match germline, which may point to a read error. V is TRBV7-9 and J is TRBJ1-1; D unclear. The CDR3 consists of 14 residues. Germline-derived CDR1 and CDR2 are SEHNR and FQNEAQ (reference sequence). The CDR3 sequence: CSSSPYGRNTEAFF. The CDR3 DNA reads TGTTCCAGCAGTCCGTACGGGAGAAACACTGAAGCTTTCTTT.

This chain joins TRBV2 and TRBJ1-1; the match to TRBD1 covers 8 bases. The CDR3 is made up of 14 amino acids. V was clipped by 2 bases and J by 5 bases; unmatched bases: 4. The V gene's germline CDR1 is SNHLY and CDR2 FYNNEI. This chain's CDR3 is CASSEQGAWTEAFF. The CDR3 region has the DNA TGTGCCAGCAGTGAACAGGGGGCATGGACTGAAGCTTTCTTT.

The chain combines TRBV7-3 with TRBJ2-3; 16 nucleotides line up with TRBD2. The CDR3 spans 17 residues. J lost 4 bases, V lost 5 bases, and 6 bases had no gene match. Germline lookup yields CDR1 SGHTA and CDR2 FQGTGA. The CDR3 protein is CASSPGTSGGAPDTQYF. In DNA, the CDR3 is TGTGCCAGCAGCCCGGGGACTAGCGGGGGGGCGCCAGATACGCAGTATTTT.

This clone was recorded only once. The V gene is TRBV20-1, the J gene TRBJ1-2; 8 nucleotides line up with TRBD1. Germline loops: CDR1 DFQATT, CDR2 SNEGSKA (reference sequence). The CDR3 runs 11 residues. Losses at the gene ends were 6 bases for V and 8 bases for J; bases not matched to a gene: 5. CDR3 nucleotide sequence: TGCAGTGCCCCGACAGGGGTCGGCTACACCTTC. The encoded protein is CSAPTGVGYTF.

This clone was counted a single time. The V and J genes are TRBV6-6 and TRBJ1-2, with a tentative D call TRBD1 (5 bases). CDR1 is MNHNY and CDR2 is SVGAGI in the germline V gene (reference sequence). The CDR3 loop spans 12 amino acids. The V end lost 7 bases, the J end lost 4 bases, and 10 bases lay between the germline ends. The CDR3 loop is CASMQGTYGYTF. Here the CDR3 DNA reads TGTGCCAGCATGCAGGGTACCTATGGCTACACCTTC.

This chain uses TRBV18 with TRBJ1-2, with 7 bases matching TRBD1. Germline trimming cut 4 bases from V and 3 bases from J; bases unmatched to any gene: 8. Germline loops: CDR1 KGHSH, CDR2 LQKENI. The CDR3 sequence is 15 residues long. DNA of the CDR3: TGTGCCAGCTCACTGACAGGGTACACGGACTATGGCTACACCTTC. Its translation: CASSLTGYTDYGYTF.

This rearrangement joins TRBV18 to TRBJ1-3; possibly TRBD1 for D (5 bases). Germline V lookup: CDR1 KGHSH, CDR2 LQKENI. The ends were cut back, 1 base at V and 3 bases at J, with 19 bases in the middle. This CDR3 has 18 residues. The CDR3 sequence: CASSPRMVGAIDGNTIYF. The CDR3 nucleotides are TGTGCCAGCTCACCACGAATGGTTGGGGCAATCGATGGAAACACCATATATTTT.

The chain recombines TRBV7-9 with TRBJ1-2; D might be TRBD1 (6 bases). Germline V gene data show CDR1 as SEHNR and CDR2 as FQNEAQ (reference sequence). The CDR3 length is 15 residues. Trimming pared 5 bases from V and 0 bases from J, leaving 13 bases between. In DNA, the CDR3 is TGTGCCAGCAGCCTTGGGACACCCACTAACTATGGCTACACCTTC. Its protein is CASSLGTPTNYGYTF.